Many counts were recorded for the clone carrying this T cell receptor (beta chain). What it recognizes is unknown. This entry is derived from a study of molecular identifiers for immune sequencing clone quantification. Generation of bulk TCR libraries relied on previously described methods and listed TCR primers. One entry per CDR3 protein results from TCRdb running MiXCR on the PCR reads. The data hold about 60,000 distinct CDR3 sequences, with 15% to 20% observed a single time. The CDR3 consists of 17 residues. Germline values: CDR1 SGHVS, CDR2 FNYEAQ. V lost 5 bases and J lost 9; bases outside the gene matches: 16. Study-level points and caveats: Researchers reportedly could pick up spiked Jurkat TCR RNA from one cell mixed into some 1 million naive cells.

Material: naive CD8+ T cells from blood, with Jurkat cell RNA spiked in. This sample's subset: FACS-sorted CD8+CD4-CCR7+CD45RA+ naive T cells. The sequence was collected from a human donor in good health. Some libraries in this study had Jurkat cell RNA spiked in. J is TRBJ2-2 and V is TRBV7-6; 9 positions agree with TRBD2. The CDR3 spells CASSNARSGREGRELFF. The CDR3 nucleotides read TGTGCCAGCAGCAACGCCCGTAGCGGGAGAGAGGGCAGGGAGCTGTTTTTT.